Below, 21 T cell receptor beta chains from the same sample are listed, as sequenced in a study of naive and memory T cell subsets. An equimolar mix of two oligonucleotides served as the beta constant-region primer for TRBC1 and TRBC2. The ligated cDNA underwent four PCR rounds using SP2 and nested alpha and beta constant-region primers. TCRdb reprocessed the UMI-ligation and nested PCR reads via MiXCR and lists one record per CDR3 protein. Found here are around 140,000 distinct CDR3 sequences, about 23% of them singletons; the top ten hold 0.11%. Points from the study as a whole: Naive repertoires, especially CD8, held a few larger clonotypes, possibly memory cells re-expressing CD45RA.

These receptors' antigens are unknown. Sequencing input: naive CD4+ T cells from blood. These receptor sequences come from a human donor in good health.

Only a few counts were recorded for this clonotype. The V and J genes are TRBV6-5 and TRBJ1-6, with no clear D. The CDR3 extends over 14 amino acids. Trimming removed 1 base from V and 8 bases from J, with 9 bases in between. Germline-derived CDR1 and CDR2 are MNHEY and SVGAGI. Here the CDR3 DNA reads TGTGCCAGCAGTTACTTTGGGAGGGATTCACCCCTCCACTTT. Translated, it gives CASSYFGRDSPLHF.

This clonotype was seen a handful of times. CDR3 sequence (DNA): TGTGCCAGCACCCTAGGGGGAGGTCAGGGGGCGTACAATGAGCAGTTCTTC. This sequence encodes CASTLGGGQGAYNEQFF. The V gene is TRBV12-3 or TRBV12-4, the J gene TRBJ2-1, with 8 positions matching TRBD1. The CDR3 sequence is 17 residues long. With 7 bases clipped from V and 4 bases from J, the junction kept 15 bases outside the gene matches.

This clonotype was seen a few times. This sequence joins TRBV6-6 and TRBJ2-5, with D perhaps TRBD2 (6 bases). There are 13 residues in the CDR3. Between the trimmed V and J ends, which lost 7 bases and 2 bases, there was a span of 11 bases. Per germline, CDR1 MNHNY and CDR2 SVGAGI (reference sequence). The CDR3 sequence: CASTPAGQETQYF. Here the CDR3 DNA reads TGTGCCAGCACCCCGGCGGGACAAGAGACCCAGTACTTC.

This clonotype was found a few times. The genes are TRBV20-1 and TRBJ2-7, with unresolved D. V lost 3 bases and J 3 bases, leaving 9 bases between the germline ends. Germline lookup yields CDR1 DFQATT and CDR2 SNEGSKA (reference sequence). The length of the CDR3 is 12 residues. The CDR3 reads CSARRRVYEQYF. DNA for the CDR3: TGCAGTGCTAGGCGCAGAGTCTACGAGCAGTACTTC.

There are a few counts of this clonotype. CDR3 amino acids: CASSRLFTGGSLDTEAFF. The CDR3 DNA reads as TGTGCCAGCAGTCGTTTATTTACAGGGGGTAGCCTGGACACTGAAGCTTTCTTT. This rearrangement joins TRBV28 to TRBJ1-1; 8 positions agree with TRBD1. The CDR3 spans 18 residues. Germline V lookup: CDR1 MDHEN, CDR2 SYDVKM. With V trimmed by 5 bases and J by 3 bases, 17 bases remained unmatched.

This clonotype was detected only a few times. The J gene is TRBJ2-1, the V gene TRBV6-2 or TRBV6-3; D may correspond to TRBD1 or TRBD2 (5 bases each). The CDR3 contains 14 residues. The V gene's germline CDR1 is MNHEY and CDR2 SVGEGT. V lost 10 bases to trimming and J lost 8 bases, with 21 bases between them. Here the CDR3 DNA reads TGTGCCACCTCGTCGGGGCAGGGTGTTGATGAGCAGTTCTTC. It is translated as CATSSGQGVDEQFF.

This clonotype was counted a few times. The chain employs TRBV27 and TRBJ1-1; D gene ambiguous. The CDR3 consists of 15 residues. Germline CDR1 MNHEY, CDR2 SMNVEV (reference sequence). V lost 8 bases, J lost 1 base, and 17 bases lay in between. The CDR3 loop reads CASWARSPGNTEAFF. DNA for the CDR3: TGTGCCAGCTGGGCGCGCTCCCCTGGGAACACTGAAGCTTTCTTT.

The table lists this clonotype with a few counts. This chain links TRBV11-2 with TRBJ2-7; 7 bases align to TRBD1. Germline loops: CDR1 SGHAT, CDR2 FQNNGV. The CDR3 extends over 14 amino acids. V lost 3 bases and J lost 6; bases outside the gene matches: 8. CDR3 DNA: TGTGCCAGCAGCTTCCTAGACAGGGTTCGCGAGCAGTACTTC. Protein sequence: CASSFLDRVREQYF.

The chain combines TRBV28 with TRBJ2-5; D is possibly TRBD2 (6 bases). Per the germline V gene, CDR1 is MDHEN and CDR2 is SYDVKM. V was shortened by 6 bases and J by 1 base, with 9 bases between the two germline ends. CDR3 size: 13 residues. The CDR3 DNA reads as TGTGCCAGCAGCCTAGCGACCCAAGAGACCCAGTACTTC. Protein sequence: CASSLATQETQYF.

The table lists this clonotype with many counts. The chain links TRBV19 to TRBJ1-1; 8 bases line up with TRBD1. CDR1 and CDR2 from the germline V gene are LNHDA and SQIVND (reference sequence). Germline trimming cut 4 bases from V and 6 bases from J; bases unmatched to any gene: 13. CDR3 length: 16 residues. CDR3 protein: CASSSGTGRGDSEAFF. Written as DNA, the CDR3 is TGTGCCAGTAGTAGCGGGACAGGCAGAGGGGACTCTGAAGCTTTCTTT.

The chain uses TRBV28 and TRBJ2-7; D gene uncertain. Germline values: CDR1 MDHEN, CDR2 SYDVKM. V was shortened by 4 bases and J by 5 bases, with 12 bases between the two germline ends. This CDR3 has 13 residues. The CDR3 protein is CASSSPARHEQYF. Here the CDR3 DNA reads TGTGCCAGCAGTTCCCCTGCTAGGCACGAGCAGTACTTC. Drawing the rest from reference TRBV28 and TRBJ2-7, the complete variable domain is DVKVTQSSRYLVKRTGEKVFLECVQDMDHENMFWYRQDPGLGLRLIYFSYDVKMKEKGDIPEGYSVSREKKERFSLILESASTNQTSMYLCASSSPARHEQYFGPGTRLTVT.

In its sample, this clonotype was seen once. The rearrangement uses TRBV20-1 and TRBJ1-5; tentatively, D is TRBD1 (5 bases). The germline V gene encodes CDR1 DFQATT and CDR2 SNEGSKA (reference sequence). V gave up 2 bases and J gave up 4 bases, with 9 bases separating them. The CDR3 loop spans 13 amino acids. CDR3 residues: CSARIEGNQPQHF. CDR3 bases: TGCAGTGCTAGAATCGAGGGGAATCAGCCCCAGCATTTT.

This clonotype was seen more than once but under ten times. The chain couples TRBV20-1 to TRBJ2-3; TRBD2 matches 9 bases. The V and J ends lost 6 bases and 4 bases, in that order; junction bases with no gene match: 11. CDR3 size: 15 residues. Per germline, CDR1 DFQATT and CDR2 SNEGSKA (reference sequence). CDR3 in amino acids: CSAERVAGDSDTQYF. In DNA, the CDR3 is TGCAGTGCCGAGAGGGTAGCGGGAGATTCAGATACGCAGTATTTT.

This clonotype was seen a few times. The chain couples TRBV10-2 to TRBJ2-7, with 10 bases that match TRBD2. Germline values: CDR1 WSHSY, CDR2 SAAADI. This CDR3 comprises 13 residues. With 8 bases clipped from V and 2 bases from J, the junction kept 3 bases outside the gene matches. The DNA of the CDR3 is TGCGCCAGCCGGACTAGCGGACCCTACGAGCAGTACTTC. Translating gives CASRTSGPYEQYF.

The CDR3 DNA reads as TGCGCCAGCAGCCAAGCGGCTAGCCCAACCTACAATGAGCAGTTCTTC. Protein product: CASSQAASPTYNEQFF. The rearrangement uses TRBV4-1 and TRBJ2-1, with D possibly matching TRBD2 (5 bases). Germline V gene sequence: CDR1 MGHRA, CDR2 YSYEKL. V lost 1 base to trimming and J lost 2 bases, with 12 bases between them. This CDR3 is 16 amino acids long.

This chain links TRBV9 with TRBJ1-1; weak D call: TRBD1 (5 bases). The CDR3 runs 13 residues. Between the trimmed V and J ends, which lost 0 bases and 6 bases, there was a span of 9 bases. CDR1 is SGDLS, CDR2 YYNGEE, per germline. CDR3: CASSVAGAAEAFF. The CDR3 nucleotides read TGTGCCAGCAGCGTAGCTGGGGCAGCTGAAGCTTTCTTT.

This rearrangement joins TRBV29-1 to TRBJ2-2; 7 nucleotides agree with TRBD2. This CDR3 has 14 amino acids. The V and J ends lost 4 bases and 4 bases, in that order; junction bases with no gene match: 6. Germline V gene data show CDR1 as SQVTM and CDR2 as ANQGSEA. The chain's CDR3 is CSVAPLAVTGELFF. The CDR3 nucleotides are TGCAGCGTTGCCCCGCTAGCGGTCACCGGGGAGCTGTTTTTT.

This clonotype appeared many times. The chain's CDR3 is CATSRAGVLADTQYF. The CDR3, as DNA: TGTGCCACCAGCAGAGCGGGCGTATTGGCAGATACGCAGTATTTT. This chain links TRBV15 with TRBJ2-3; D unresolved. V lost 1 base to trimming and J lost 4 bases, with 12 bases between them. The CDR3 is 15 amino acids. In germline, CDR1 is LNHNV, CDR2 YYDKDF (reference sequence).

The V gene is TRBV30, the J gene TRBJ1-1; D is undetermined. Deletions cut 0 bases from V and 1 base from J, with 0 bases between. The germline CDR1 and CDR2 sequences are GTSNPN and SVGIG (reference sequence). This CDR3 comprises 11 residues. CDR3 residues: CAWSVNTEAFF. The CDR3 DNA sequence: TGTGCCTGGAGTGTGAACACTGAAGCTTTCTTT.

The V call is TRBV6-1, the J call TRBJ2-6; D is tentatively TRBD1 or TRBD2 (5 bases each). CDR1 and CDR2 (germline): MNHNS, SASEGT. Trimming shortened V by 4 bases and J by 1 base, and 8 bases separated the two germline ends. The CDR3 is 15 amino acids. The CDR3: CASSGRESGANVLTF. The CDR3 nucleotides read TGTGCCAGCAGTGGCAGGGAGTCTGGGGCCAACGTCCTGACTTTC.

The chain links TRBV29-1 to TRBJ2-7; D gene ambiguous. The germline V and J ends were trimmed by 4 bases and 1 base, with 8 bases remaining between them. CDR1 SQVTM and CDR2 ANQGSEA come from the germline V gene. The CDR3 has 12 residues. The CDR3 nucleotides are TGCAGCGTTGTGACATGGTCCTACGAGCAGTACTTC. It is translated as CSVVTWSYEQYF.